This passage covers 13 T cell receptor beta chains from one sample sequenced in a study of cytomegalovirus exposure and HLA in healthy donors. Produced via immunoSEQ multiplex PCR; TCRdb's table is partial and in-frame only. The table has 150,000 to 200,000 clones, about 84% seen once. Sample: PBMCs. The receptors were gathered from a woman aged 18-29 years in good health and CMV-seronegative.

Here the CDR3 reads CASSIGTEITGELFF. CDR3 DNA sequence: TGTGCCAGCAGCATTGGGACAGAAATAACCGGGGAGCTGTTTTTT. This chain links TRBV9 with TRBJ2-2; 7 bases line up with TRBD1. Trimming took 4 bases from V and 5 from J; bases not matched to a gene: 8. The CDR3 runs 15 residues. Germline CDR1 and CDR2: SGDLS and YYNGEE.

V and J are TRBV27 and TRBJ2-1, with 9 bases aligning to TRBD2. The germline gives CDR1 MNHEY, CDR2 SMNVEV (reference sequence). Unmatched junction bases numbered 9, after V lost 2 bases and J lost 4 bases. The CDR3 is 17 residues long. CDR3 amino acids: CASSLVRLADQYNEQFF. CDR3 DNA: TGTGCCAGCAGTTTAGTGAGACTAGCGGACCAGTACAATGAGCAGTTCTTC.

The CDR3 here is CATSWRGPSHLSGNTIYF. The CDR3 nucleotides are TGTGCCACCTCTTGGAGGGGGCCTTCTCACCTCTCTGGAAACACCATATATTTT. The rearrangement joins TRBV19 to TRBJ1-3; 7 nucleotides align to TRBD1. J was trimmed by 0 bases and V by 10 bases; bases with no gene match: 18. This CDR3 is built from 18 residues. Looked up from germline, CDR1 is LNHDA and CDR2 is SQIVND (reference sequence).

The CDR3 protein is CASSDSTGGTGELFF. The DNA of the CDR3 is TGTGCCAGCTCTGATTCGACAGGTGGCACCGGGGAGCTGTTTTTT. The chain carries TRBV6-5 and TRBJ2-2, with D possibly TRBD1 on 6 matching bases. Trimming left V 8 bases short and J 4 bases short, with 17 bases between. The CDR3 has 15 residues. Germline V gene lookup returns CDR1 MNHEY and CDR2 SVGAGI.

The chain is built from TRBV27 and TRBJ2-1; 13 bases are shared with TRBD2. V lost 2 bases and J lost 2; bases outside the gene matches: 6. The CDR3 has 18 amino acids. Per germline, CDR1 MNHEY and CDR2 SMNVEV (reference sequence). CDR3 DNA: TGTGCCAGCAGTTTAGTGGGCACTAGCGGGGGGGCCTACAATGAGCAGTTCTTC. It encodes CASSLVGTSGGAYNEQFF.

V usage is TRBV28 and J usage is TRBJ1-1; 9 bases map to TRBD1. Germline CDR1 reads MDHEN; CDR2 reads SYDVKM. The CDR3 contains 16 residues. The ends lost 2 bases at V and 0 bases at J; junction bases unmatched: 4. The CDR3 coding sequence is TGTGCCAGCAGTTTAATGTGGACAGGGGTGAACACTGAAGCTTTCTTT. It is translated as CASSLMWTGVNTEAFF.

The gene calls are TRBV27 and TRBJ1-2; tentative D call: TRBD1 (6 bases). The germline V and J ends were trimmed by 0 bases and 8 bases, with 10 bases remaining between them. The germline CDR1 and CDR2 sequences are MNHEY and SMNVEV (reference sequence). The CDR3 is 13 amino acids. Here the CDR3 DNA reads TGTGCCAGCAGTTTATCTGGGGGCCGGGGCTACACCTTC. Translation: CASSLSGGRGYTF.

The chain employs TRBV11-3 and TRBJ1-4, with D unresolved. The CDR3 has 13 residues. V gave up 2 bases and J gave up 8 bases, with 9 bases separating them. CDR1 is SGHNT and CDR2 is YENEEA in the germline V gene. Written as DNA, the CDR3 is TGTGCCAGCAGCTTATCGGGAGGGGAAAAACTGTTTTTT. Its translation is CASSLSGGEKLFF. The whole variable domain, remainder taken from reference TRBV11-3 and TRBJ1-4, is EAGVVQSPRYKIIEKKQPVAFWCNPISGHNTLYWYLQNLGQGPELLIRYENEEAVDDSQLPKDRFSAERLKGVDSTLKIQPAELGDSAVYLCASSLSGGEKLFFGSGTQLSVL.

The chain combines TRBV30 with TRBJ1-2, with 8 bases that match TRBD1. The CDR3 consists of 12 residues. Germline values: CDR1 GTSNPN, CDR2 SVGIG (reference sequence). Trimming at V came to 5 bases and at J to 6 bases, leaving 5 bases not matched to a gene. The CDR3 sequence: CAWARTGNGYTF. CDR3 DNA: TGTGCCTGGGCAAGGACAGGGAATGGCTACACCTTC.

The chain couples TRBV6-1 to TRBJ1-5, with 9 bases lining up with TRBD1. CDR1 is MNHNS, CDR2 SASEGT, per germline. This CDR3 is 20 amino acids long. The J segment lost 0 bases and the V segment lost 4 bases, leaving 16 bases of the junction unmatched. The DNA of the CDR3 is TGTGCCAGCAGTGCGTCATTACCGGGACAGGGAGGTTATAGCAATCAGCCCCAGCATTTT. Translating gives CASSASLPGQGGYSNQPQHF.

The chain employs TRBV7-9 and TRBJ2-1; D remains ambiguous. This CDR3 is built from 16 residues. Germline CDR1 and CDR2: SEHNR and FQNEAQ (reference sequence). The V gene lost 2 bases and the J gene lost 0 bases, with 11 bases spanning the gap. This CDR3 reads CASSLSGGSSYNEQFF. CDR3 sequence (DNA): TGTGCCAGCAGCTTATCCGGCGGAAGCTCCTACAATGAGCAGTTCTTC.

The rearrangement joins TRBV27 to TRBJ2-7; D gene ambiguous. The CDR3 is 11 amino acids. The germline V gene has CDR1 MNHEY and CDR2 SMNVEV (reference sequence). The germline V and J ends were trimmed by 6 bases and 0 bases, with 3 bases remaining between them. This CDR3 is CASRASYEQYF. The CDR3 DNA sequence: TGTGCCAGCAGGGCCTCCTACGAGCAGTACTTC.

V is TRBV6-5 and J is TRBJ2-1; possible D gene TRBD2, 5 bases. Germline loops: CDR1 MNHEY, CDR2 SVGAGI. The CDR3 has 12 amino acids. Trimming removed 8 bases at V and 8 bases at J, with 13 bases between. CDR3 in DNA: TGTGCCAGCTGGTCGGGGTTTGATGAGCAGTTCTTC. Translated, it gives CASWSGFDEQFF.